This entry lists 24 T cell receptor beta chains sequenced from one sample in a study of blood T cells in healthy people across ages. Together with a sample-barcoded 5' primer, a J-beta primer mix was included in a second PCR lasting roughly 6 to 12 cycles. TCRdb re-called the 5' RACE reads with MiXCR, one entry per CDR3 protein. Among hundreds of thousands of distinct CDR3 sequences, around 43% were seen once, and the ten largest hold about 19%. The specimen sequenced was blood. The receptors come from a man in his sixties in good health.

The V gene is TRBV7-2, the J gene TRBJ2-3; 7 bases match TRBD1. J was trimmed by 0 bases and V by 5 bases; bases with no gene match: 8. Per germline, CDR1 SGHTA and CDR2 FQGNSA. This CDR3 has 16 amino acids. CDR3: CASSPYGTASTDTQYF. DNA of the CDR3: TGTGCCAGCAGCCCTTACGGGACAGCTAGCACAGATACGCAGTATTTT. Full variable domain (remainder filled in from reference TRBV7-2 and TRBJ2-3): GAGVSQSPSNKVTEKGKDVELRCDPISGHTALYWYRQSLGQGLEFLIYFQGNSAPDKSGLPSDRFSAERTGGSVSTLTIQRTQQEDSAVYLCASSPYGTASTDTQYFGPGTRLTVL.

The rearrangement links TRBV5-5 to TRBJ1-1; no firm D call. Trimming removed 2 bases from V and 7 bases from J, with 9 bases in between. Per germline, CDR1 SGHKS and CDR2 YYEKEE (reference sequence). CDR3 size: 12 residues. CDR3 in amino acids: CASSFVNGEAFF. The CDR3 DNA reads as TGTGCCAGCAGCTTTGTGAATGGTGAAGCTTTCTTT.

This clonotype was picked up a small number of times. The rearrangement uses TRBV21-1 and TRBJ2-7. TRBV21-1 is tagged as a pseudogene. The CDR3 runs 9 residues. The CDR3 region has the DNA TGTGCCAGCAGTTCCGAGCAGTACTTC. Its translation: CASSSEQYF.

The genes are TRBV7-6 and TRBJ1-5; D gene uncertain. V was shortened by 8 bases and J by 7 bases, with 9 bases between the two germline ends. The CDR3 runs 11 residues. Germline-derived CDR1 and CDR2 are SGHVS and FNYEAQ. The CDR3, as DNA: TGTGCCAGCGGAGTTTGGCAGCCCCAGCATTTT. Translated: CASGVWQPQHF.

This clonotype has just a few counts. V is TRBV15 and J is TRBJ2-1; D is unresolved. The germline V gene has CDR1 LNHNV and CDR2 YYDKDF (reference sequence). The CDR3 has 15 amino acids. Trimming removed 3 bases at V and 2 bases at J, with 11 bases between. CDR3 bases: TGTGCCACCAGCAGGATGGGGAACACCTACAATGAGCAGTTCTTC. Protein sequence: CATSRMGNTYNEQFF. The variable domain in full, with the rest retrieved from reference TRBV15 and TRBJ2-1, is DAMVIQNPRYQVTQFGKPVTLSCSQTLNHNVMYWYQQKSSQAPKLLFHYYDKDFNNEADTPDNFQSRRPNTSFCFLDIRSPGLGDTAMYLCATSRMGNTYNEQFFGPGTRLTVL.

The J gene is TRBJ2-5, the V gene TRBV7-9; D gene unclear. The V end lost 5 bases, the J end lost 3 bases, and 16 bases lay between the germline ends. Germline values: CDR1 SEHNR, CDR2 FQNEAQ (reference sequence). This CDR3 has 15 amino acids. CDR3 residues: CASSPRLDGKETQYF. CDR3 sequence (DNA): TGTGCCAGCAGCCCGCGCCTGGACGGCAAAGAGACCCAGTACTTC.

The count of this clonotype is one. J is TRBJ1-2 and V is TRBV21-1; the table's D call of TRBD1 was not tested on the DNA. TRBV21-1 is a listed pseudogene. This CDR3 is built from 13 residues. The CDR3 sequence: CAGGQGIYFGYTF. The CDR3 nucleotides are TGTGCCGGGGGACAGGGGATATATTTTGGCTACACCTTC.

Here the CDR3 reads CASSLGPISVYGGYNEQYF. CDR3 coding DNA: TGCGCCAGCAGCTTGGGCCCTATTTCAGTGTACGGGGGATACAATGAGCAGTACTTC. The chain is built from TRBV5-1 and TRBJ2-5; tentatively, D is TRBD2 (6 bases). Germline V gene data show CDR1 as SGHRS and CDR2 as YFSETQ. This CDR3 spans 19 amino acids. The germline V and J ends were trimmed by 0 bases and 11 bases, with 32 bases remaining between them.

The chain couples TRBV21-1 to TRBJ2-1; whether TRBD2, the table's D call, matches the DNA was not checked. TRBV21-1 is a pseudogene. CDR3 size: 17 residues. In DNA, the CDR3 is TGTGCCAGCAGCAAAGTGGGAGGGGTCGTGACCTACAATGAGCAGTTCTTC. Protein: CASSKVGGVVTYNEQFF.

The chain couples TRBV20-1 to TRBJ1-1, with D uncertain. V lost 6 bases and J 0 bases, leaving 14 bases between the germline ends. The germline CDR1 and CDR2 sequences are DFQATT and SNEGSKA (reference sequence). CDR3 length: 14 amino acids. The CDR3 here is CSAEGRELNTEAFF. The CDR3 region has the DNA TGCAGTGCAGAAGGTAGGGAACTGAACACTGAAGCTTTCTTT.

This clonotype was seen a handful of times. This chain uses TRBV3-1 with TRBJ2-5; 10 nucleotides agree with TRBD2. With V trimmed by 4 bases and J by 1 base, 6 bases remained unmatched. The length of the CDR3 is 16 residues. Germline CDR1 is LGHDT and CDR2 is YNNKEL (reference sequence). As DNA, the CDR3 is TGTGCCAGCAGCCGACGGGCTAGCGGGAGCCAAGAGACCCAGTACTTC. Amino acid sequence: CASSRRASGSQETQYF.

The rearrangement links TRBV12-3 or TRBV12-4 to TRBJ1-2, with D unclear. This CDR3 is 15 amino acids long. The V end lost 6 bases, the J end lost 5 bases, and 19 bases lay between the germline ends. CDR3 nucleotide sequence: TGTGCCAGCAGCCCGTCCAATCTCCTAGGGTATGGCTACACCTTC. Translation: CASSPSNLLGYGYTF.

CDR3 in DNA: TGTGCCAGCAGCCCAGGGATTCGAGGCTACACCTTC. This translates into CASSPGIRGYTF. This chain uses TRBV6-5 with TRBJ1-2, with TRBD1 as a possible D gene (5 bases). V lost 6 bases, J lost 8 bases, and 13 bases lay in between. Per germline, CDR1 MNHEY and CDR2 SVGAGI. The CDR3 spans 12 residues.

The chain is built from TRBV20-1 and TRBJ1-1; D is uncertain. V was pared by 1 base and J by 6 bases, with 6 bases between. Germline CDR1 and CDR2: DFQATT and SNEGSKA (reference sequence). The CDR3 covers 11 residues. CDR3 residues: CSARVQAEAFF. The CDR3 DNA is TGCAGTGCTAGAGTTCAGGCTGAAGCTTTCTTT.

This clonotype is a singleton in its sample. The genes are TRBV7-4 and TRBJ2-5, with D unresolved. The DNA end lines up better with TRBJ2-7; the J call may be wrong. Looked up from germline, CDR1 is SGHVT and CDR2 is SQSDAQ. The CDR3 length is 12 residues. The CDR3 here is CASSSFVCEQYF. The CDR3 coding sequence is TGTGCCAGCAGCTCCTTTGTGTGCGAGCAGTACTTC.

This clonotype came up a few times. The gene calls are TRBV6-6 and TRBJ2-1, with D possibly matching TRBD2 (5 bases). Trimming took off 2 bases at V and 7 bases at J, with 15 bases between the two ends. The CDR3 covers 15 residues. The germline V gene encodes CDR1 MNHNY and CDR2 SVGAGI (reference sequence). This chain's CDR3 is CASSYVGGGGNEQFF. In nucleotides, the CDR3 is TGTGCCAGCAGTTACGTAGGAGGAGGAGGAAATGAGCAGTTCTTC.

In its sample, this clonotype was seen once. The gene calls are TRBV2 and TRBJ1-6; 7 positions match TRBD1. The CDR3 spans 15 residues. Unmatched junction bases numbered 11, after V lost 9 bases and J lost 6 bases. The V gene's germline CDR1 is SNHLY and CDR2 FYNNEI. CDR3 amino acids: CASLARDRINSPLHF. The CDR3 DNA sequence: TGTGCCAGTTTGGCCCGGGACAGAATTAATTCACCCCTCCACTTT.

In regard to this clonotype: Germline is not matched at one junction end, which may reflect a read error. The V gene is TRBV19, the J gene TRBJ2-1; a possible D gene is TRBD1 (6 bases). The germline V gene encodes CDR1 LNHDA and CDR2 SQIVND (reference sequence). The CDR3 contains 14 residues. CDR3 protein: CASSIPGVGSEQFF. In nucleotides, the CDR3 is TGTGCTAGTAGTATACCAGGGGTGGGAAGTGAGCAGTTCTTC.

CDR3 sequence reads: CASSLVSGLYNEQFF. Here the CDR3 DNA reads TGTGCCAGCAGCTTAGTGTCAGGGTTGTACAATGAGCAGTTCTTC. V usage is TRBV7-8 and J usage is TRBJ2-1, with D maybe TRBD1 (5 bases). The CDR3 is 15 amino acids. CDR1 SGHVS and CDR2 FQNEAQ come from the germline V gene. Trimming pared 1 base from V and 4 bases from J, leaving 11 bases between.

The table lists this clonotype with a count of one. The chain is built from TRBV24-1 and TRBJ2-1; weak D call: TRBD2 (5 bases). Trimming shortened V by 4 bases and J by 11 bases, and 17 bases separated the two germline ends. CDR3 length: 14 residues. Per germline, CDR1 KGHDR and CDR2 SFDVKD. CDR3 bases: TGTGCCACCAGTGAAGCTACCGGGAAGAATAAGCAGTTCTTC. Amino acids: CATSEATGKNKQFF.

The J gene is TRBJ1-2, the V gene TRBV5-5; D is unresolved. Per the germline V gene, CDR1 is SGHKS and CDR2 is YYEKEE (reference sequence). CDR3 length: 13 residues. Trimming left V 5 bases short and J 4 bases short, with 12 bases between. As DNA, the CDR3 is TGTGCCAGCAGTTCGCGTGGAGTCTATGGCTACACCTTC. This codes for CASSSRGVYGYTF.

The CDR3 DNA reads TGTGCCAGCTCACGGGTCAAGGGGCTGAGGGGCAATCAGCCCCAGCATTTT. It specifies CASSRVKGLRGNQPQHF. This chain uses TRBV18 with TRBJ1-5; tentatively, D is TRBD1 (5 bases). Germline assignment: CDR1 KGHSH and CDR2 LQKENI. CDR3 size: 17 residues. Trimming took 4 bases from V and 2 from J, leaving 18 bases between them.

This clonotype was counted ten times or more. The chain links TRBV5-6 to TRBJ2-5, with TRBD1 identical over 12 bases. Per the germline V gene, CDR1 is SGHDT and CDR2 is YYEEEE. There are 15 residues in the CDR3. With 4 bases clipped from V and 9 bases from J, the junction kept 10 bases outside the gene matches. CDR3 amino acids: CASSGDRGREKSQYF. The CDR3 region has the DNA TGTGCCAGCAGCGGGGACAGGGGGCGGGAGAAGTCCCAGTACTTC. Filled out from reference TRBV5-6 and TRBJ2-5, the complete variable domain reads DAGVTQSPTHLIKTRGQQVTLRCSPKSGHDTVSWYQQALGQGPQFIFQYYEEEERQRGNFPDRFSGHQFPNYSSELNVNALLLGDSALYLCASSGDRGREKSQYFGPGTRLLVL.

A few counts support this clonotype. This rearrangement joins TRBV29-1 to TRBJ2-1; D gene ambiguous. The CDR3 length is 14 residues. Trimming removed 0 bases at V and 5 bases at J, with 11 bases between. In germline, CDR1 is SQVTM, CDR2 ANQGSEA. This CDR3 reads CSVEDGRLDNEQFF. CDR3 in DNA: TGCAGCGTTGAAGACGGCCGTTTAGACAATGAGCAGTTCTTC.